This TCR beta chain was observed in a study of blood T cells in healthy people across ages. The CDR3 has 15 residues. From germline, CDR1 is LGHNA and CDR2 YNFKEQ. The V and J ends lost 1 base and 11 bases, in that order; junction bases with no gene match: 7. Using a J-beta primer mix together with a sample-barcoded 5' primer, a second PCR was run for about 7 to 12 cycles. Using its own MiXCR run on the 5' RACE reads, TCRdb lists one record per CDR3 protein. The sample has 850,000 to 1,000,000 distinct CDR3 sequences, under 50% seen once. Note on this clonotype: Its target is not known.

Study findings and constraints: More naive CD4+ cells and higher diversity were found in long-lived than in aged donors. Per million T cells, TCR beta diversity dropped about linearly as age rose. CMV status of donors was not determined, possibly confounding expanded clonotype changes.

This rearrangement joins TRBV4-2 to TRBJ2-1; 11 positions agree with TRBD2. Sequencing was performed on blood. The receptor was isolated from a young man in good health. The CDR3 spells CASSQGTSGFNKQFF. CDR3 sequence (DNA): TGTGCCAGCAGCCAAGGGACTAGCGGGTTTAATAAGCAGTTCTTC.